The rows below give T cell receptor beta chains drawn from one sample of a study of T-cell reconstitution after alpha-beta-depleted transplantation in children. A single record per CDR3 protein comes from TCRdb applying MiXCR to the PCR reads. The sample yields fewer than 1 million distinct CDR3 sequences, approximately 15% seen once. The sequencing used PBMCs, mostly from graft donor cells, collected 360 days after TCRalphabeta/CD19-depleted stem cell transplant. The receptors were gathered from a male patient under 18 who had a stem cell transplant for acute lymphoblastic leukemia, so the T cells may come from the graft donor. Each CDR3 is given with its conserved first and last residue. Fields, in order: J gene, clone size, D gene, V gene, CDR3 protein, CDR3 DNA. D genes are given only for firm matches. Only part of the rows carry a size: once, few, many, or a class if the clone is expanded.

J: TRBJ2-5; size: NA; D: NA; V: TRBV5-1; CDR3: CASSLAQTQETQYF; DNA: TGCGCCAGCAGCTTGGCCCAGACCCAAGAGACCCAGTACTTC
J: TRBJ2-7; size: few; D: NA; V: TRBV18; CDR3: CASSPIQGNEQYF; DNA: TGTGCCAGCTCACCGATACAGGGAAACGAGCAGTACTTC
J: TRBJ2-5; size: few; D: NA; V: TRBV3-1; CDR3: CASSQEGFQLLKTQYF; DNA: TGTGCCAGCAGCCAAGAGGGGTTCCAACTCTTGAAGACCCAGTACTTC
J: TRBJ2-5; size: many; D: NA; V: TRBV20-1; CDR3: CSAREGHQETQYF; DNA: TGCAGTGCTAGAGAGGGACACCAAGAGACCCAGTACTTC
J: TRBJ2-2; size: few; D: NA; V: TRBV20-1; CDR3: CSAWQGGTGELFF; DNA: TGCAGTGCTTGGCAGGGGGGCACCGGGGAGCTGTTTTTT
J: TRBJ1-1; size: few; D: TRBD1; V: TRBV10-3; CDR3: CAISATGGTEAFF; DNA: TGTGCCATCAGTGCTACAGGGGGCACTGAAGCTTTCTTT
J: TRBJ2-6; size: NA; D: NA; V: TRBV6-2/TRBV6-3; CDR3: CASSPPGSGANVPTF; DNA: TGTGCCAGCAGTCCCCCGGGGTCTGGGGCCAACGTCCCGACTTTC
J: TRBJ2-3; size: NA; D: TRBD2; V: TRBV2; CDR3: CASSEARLAGSGTDTQYF; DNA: TGTGCCAGCAGTGAAGCGCGACTAGCGGGAAGTGGGACAGATACGCAGTATTTT
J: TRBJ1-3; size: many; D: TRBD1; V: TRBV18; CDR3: CASSPLPGTVIVGTIYF; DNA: TGTGCCAGCTCACCACTTCCCGGGACAGTCATCGTGGGCACCATATATTTT
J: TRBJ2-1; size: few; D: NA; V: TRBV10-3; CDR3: CAINGRDVQTYNEQFF; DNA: TGTGCCATCAATGGCCGGGACGTCCAAACCTACAATGAGCAGTTCTTC
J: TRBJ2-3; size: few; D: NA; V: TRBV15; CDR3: CATSRDRVSDTQYF; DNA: TGTGCCACCAGCAGAGATCGGGTTTCAGATACGCAGTATTTT
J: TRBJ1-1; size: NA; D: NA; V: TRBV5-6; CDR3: CASSVYDRNTEAFF; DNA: TGTGCCAGCAGCGTATACGACAGGAACACTGAAGCTTTCTTT
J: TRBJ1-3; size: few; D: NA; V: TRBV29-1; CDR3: CSVKTGTNGNTIYF; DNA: TGCAGCGTTAAAACCGGGACAAATGGAAACACCATATATTTT
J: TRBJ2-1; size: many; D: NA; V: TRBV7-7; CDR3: CASSPWGLGSSYNEQFF; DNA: TGTGCCAGCAGCCCCTGGGGTCTGGGGAGCTCCTACAATGAGCAGTTCTTC
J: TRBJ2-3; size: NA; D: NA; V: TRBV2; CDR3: CASSEVPRAYTDTQYF; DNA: TGTGCCAGCAGTGAGGTCCCCCGCGCCTACACAGATACGCAGTATTTT
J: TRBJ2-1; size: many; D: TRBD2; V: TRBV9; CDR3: CASSVGSGSYNEQFF; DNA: TGTGCCAGCAGCGTAGGTAGCGGGAGTTACAATGAGCAGTTCTTC
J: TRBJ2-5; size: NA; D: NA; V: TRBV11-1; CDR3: CASSFKAGGQRIQETQYF; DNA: TGTGCCAGCAGCTTTAAGGCCGGGGGACAAAGAATTCAAGAGACCCAGTACTTC
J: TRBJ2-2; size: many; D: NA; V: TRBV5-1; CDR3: CASSLPGNTGELFF; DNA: TGTGCCAGCAGCTTACCCGGGAACACCGGGGAGCTGTTTTTT
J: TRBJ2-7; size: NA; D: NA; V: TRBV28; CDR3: CASSWRGSYYEQYF; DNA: TGTGCCAGCAGTTGGCGAGGGAGTTACTACGAGCAGTACTTC
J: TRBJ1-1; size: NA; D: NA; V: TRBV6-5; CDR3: CASSYSEHAEAFF; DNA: TGTGCCAGCAGTTACTCGGAACACGCTGAAGCTTTCTTT
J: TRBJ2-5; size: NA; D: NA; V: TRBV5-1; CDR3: CASSWGGTGQETQYF; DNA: TGCGCCAGCAGCTGGGGAGGTACCGGGCAAGAGACCCAGTACTTC
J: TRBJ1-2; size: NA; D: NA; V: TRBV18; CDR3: CASSQGDNPNYGYTF; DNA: TGTGCCAGCTCACAGGGGGACAACCCTAACTATGGCTACACCTTC
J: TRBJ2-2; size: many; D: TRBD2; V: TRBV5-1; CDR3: CASSFSLAGDDGELFF; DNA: TGCGCCAGCAGCTTCAGCCTAGCGGGAGACGACGGGGAGCTGTTTTTT
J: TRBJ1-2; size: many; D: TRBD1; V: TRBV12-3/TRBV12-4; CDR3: CASSPTGVGYTF; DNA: TGTGCCAGCAGTCCTACAGGGGTTGGCTACACCTTC
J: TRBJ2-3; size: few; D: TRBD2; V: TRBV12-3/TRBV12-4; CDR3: CASSFPPPTSGRVMWGSDTQYF; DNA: TGTGCCAGCAGTTTCCCCCCTCCGACTAGCGGGAGGGTGATGTGGGGGTCAGATACGCAGTATTTT
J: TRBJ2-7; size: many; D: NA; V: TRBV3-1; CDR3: CASSQGTSNSYEQYF; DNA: TGTGCCAGCAGCCAAGGGACTTCCAACTCCTACGAGCAGTACTTC
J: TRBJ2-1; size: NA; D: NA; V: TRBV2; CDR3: CASSEALRGSGQFF; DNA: TGTGCCAGCAGTGAAGCGCTTCGAGGTAGCGGACAGTTCTTC
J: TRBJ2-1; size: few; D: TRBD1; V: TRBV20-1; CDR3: CSARVRGQVVSYYNEQFF; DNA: TGCAGTGCTAGAGTCCGGGGACAGGTAGTAAGTTACTACAATGAGCAGTTCTTC
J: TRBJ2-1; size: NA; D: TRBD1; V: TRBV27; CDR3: CASSLRGLLYNEQFF; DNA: TGTGCCAGCAGTTTAAGGGGGCTCCTATACAATGAGCAGTTCTTC
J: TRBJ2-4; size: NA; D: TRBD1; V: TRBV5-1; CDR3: CASSKTGQGLRLAKNIQYF; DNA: TGCGCCAGCAGCAAAACGGGACAGGGACTGAGACTAGCCAAAAACATTCAGTACTTC
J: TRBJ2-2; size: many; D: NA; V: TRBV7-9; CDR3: CASSLIPSPGNTGELFF; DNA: TGTGCCAGCAGCTTAATTCCGAGCCCTGGGAACACCGGGGAGCTGTTTTTT
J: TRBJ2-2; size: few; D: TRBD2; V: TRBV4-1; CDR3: CASSLDWPGRAGELFF; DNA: TGCGCCAGCAGCCTAGATTGGCCTGGGAGGGCCGGGGAGCTGTTTTTT
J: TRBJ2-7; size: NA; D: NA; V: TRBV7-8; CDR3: CASSSRANRAYEQYF; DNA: TGTGCCAGCAGCTCCCGGGCGAACAGGGCATACGAGCAGTACTTC
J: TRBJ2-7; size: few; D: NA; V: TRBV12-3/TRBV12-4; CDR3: CASRTDTGSYEQYF; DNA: TGTGCCAGTCGGACAGACACGGGTAGCTACGAGCAGTACTTC
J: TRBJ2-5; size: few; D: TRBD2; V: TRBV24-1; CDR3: CATGGEFKETQYF; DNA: TGTGCCACCGGGGGGGAGTTTAAAGAGACCCAGTACTTC
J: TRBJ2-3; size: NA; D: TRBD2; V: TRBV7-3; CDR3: CASSPYRGRATDTQYF; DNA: TGTGCCAGCAGCCCTTACCGCGGGAGGGCCACAGATACGCAGTATTTT
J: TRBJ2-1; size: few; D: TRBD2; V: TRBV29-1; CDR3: CSVARLAANEQFF; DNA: TGCAGCGTTGCCAGACTAGCGGCTAATGAGCAGTTCTTC
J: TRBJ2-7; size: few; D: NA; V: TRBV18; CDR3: CASSPEGTPSYEQYF; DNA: TGTGCCAGCTCACCAGAAGGGACACCCTCCTACGAGCAGTACTTC
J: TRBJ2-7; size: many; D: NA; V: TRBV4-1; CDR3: CASSQGSLSYEQYF; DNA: TGCGCCAGCAGCCAAGGGAGCCTCTCCTACGAGCAGTACTTC
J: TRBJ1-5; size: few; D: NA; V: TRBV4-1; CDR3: CASSQDRGVWQPQHF; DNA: TGCGCCAGCAGCCAAGACCGGGGAGTCTGGCAGCCCCAGCATTTT
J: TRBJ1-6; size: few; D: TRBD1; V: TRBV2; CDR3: CASSKQGAGVYSPLHF; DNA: TGTGCCAGCAGTAAACAGGGGGCCGGAGTATACTCACCCCTCCACTTT